This TCR beta chain came from a study of blood T cell repertoires in COVID-19 (dated by TCRdb to 2020 to 2021). At the level of the whole study: Collaborator samples came from the United States, Italy and Spain and covered acute and convalescent phases of COVID-19. The material from the prospective study consisted of cDNA or gDNA derived from T cells, B-cell-depleted T cells, or PBMCs. Subjects who had been exposed to COVID-19, were actively infected with it, or had recovered from it provided the deeply sampled blood TCRbeta repertoires that made up the dataset. The repertoires were released in a freely available public database intended as a resource for research on the immune response to SARS-CoV-2. Samples came from the ongoing ImmuneRACE study (first 160 participants) plus 1,254 subjects from 6 global collaborators. The sample metadata nearly always contained a de-identified subject ID, COVID-19 status, age in years and sex. Where HLA class I and class II types were available, the types were taken from metadata supplied by the sample provider, not from assay-based typing. Overall study results and their limits: The quantity of clinical and demographic metadata differed by source and by participant and was supplied without curation.

One collaborating source in Seattle enrolled patients while the patients were actively infected and followed the patients over time throughout the course of disease. Collaborating institutions collected whole blood in K2EDTA tubes following their own protocols. For TCRbeta analysis, collaborators shipped samples in one of three forms: frozen whole blood, isolated PBMCs, or DNA extracted from either of those sample types. TCRbeta CDR3 regions were amplified from genomic DNA by means of the immunoSEQ Assay, a bias-controlled multiplex PCR. The paper's processing steps were these. The number of nucleated cells in each sample was estimated by amplification of reference gene primers within the assay. To quantify the absolute abundance of each unique TCRbeta CDR3 rearrangement, sequence reads were collapsed and filtered. For each sample, productive Simpson clonality was calculated as the square root of Simpson's diversity index across productive rearrangements. What TCRdb holds here is the immuneACCESS table cut down to in-frame rearrangements. Part of the clones is not present; checked against another copy, under half of the missing clones reflect an unresolved V gene, and the others are unexplained. Clone size and V and J calls were adopted from that table, with D and trimming inferred from the DNA. The sample yields hundreds of thousands of clones; over 70% were counted once. The leading ten clones occupy around 6% of the sample.

With regard to this clone: Its antigen remains unidentified. No much larger clone is present one base from it, and per-base qualities are unavailable.

Looking up the germline V gene (reference sequence) yields CDR1 MNHEY and CDR2 SMNVEV. The CDR3 measures 16 amino acids from cysteine to phenylalanine. CDR3 DNA only is kept here, 48 bases in frame from base 1. At the junction V is shortened by 8 bases and J by 0 bases, with 17 bases in between. The sequence derives from a woman between 45 and 60 years old with COVID-19, enrolled during active disease. The specimen was peripheral blood. The rearrangement combines TRBV27 with TRBJ1-5; TRBD1 is a weak D gene call, 6 bases matching. The nucleotide sequence is TGTGCCAGCTCTCCCGACAGGCTCTATAGCAATCAGCCCCAGCATTTT. Its amino acids are CASSPDRLYSNQPQHF.